What follows describes a single T cell receptor (beta chain). The antigen remains unidentified. The RNA input was about 0.5 to 1 ug, and it was reverse transcribed with random hexamers. TCRdb itself ran the immunoSEQ multiplex PCR reads through MiXCR, one entry per CDR3 protein. The table shows over 100,000 distinct CDR3 sequences, with about 94% occurring only once. The data stem from a study of CD8 T cells in Susac syndrome. The study, taken as a whole, reports: Maximal CD8+ clonal expansion in Susac was observed within TEMRA cells and among active patients.

The specimen sequenced was CD8+ T cells from PBMCs. This TCR was recovered from a human donor with Susac syndrome.

The CDR3 bases are TGCGCCAGCAGCCAAGATGTCAGTAACACCATATATTTT. Translation: CASSQDVSNTIYF. The V call is TRBV4-3, the J call TRBJ1-3, with D unresolved. Germline CDR1 LGHNA, CDR2 YSLEER. The CDR3 contains 13 residues. V was pared by 0 bases and J by 7 bases, with 7 bases between.